A selection of T cell receptor beta chains follows, all from one sample in a study of regulatory T cells in long-lasting Graves disease. MiXCR, applied by TCRdb to the multiplex PCR reads, yields one record per CDR3 protein. The sample holds a few hundred thousand distinct CDR3 sequences; approximately 13% are singletons and the top ten take about 10%. A further study also used this sample, focusing on T cells in Graves' hyperthyroidism and ophthalmopathy.

The material was peripheral blood mononuclear cells (PBMCs), obtained at new diagnosis, from a patient treated with antithyroid drugs. These receptors all come from a man aged 25-45 years with Graves disease. Each CDR3 is given with its conserved first and last residue. Fields, in order: J gene, V gene, D gene, clone size, CDR3 DNA, CDR3 protein. D genes are given only for firm matches. Rows give clone size only sometimes, using once, few, many, or a class for an expanded clone.

>TRBJ2-7|TRBV19|TRBD1|NA
TGTGCCAGTAGTTCAAGCGGGACAGGGATTTACGAGCAGTACTTC
CASSSSGTGIYEQYF
>TRBJ2-7|TRBV6-2/TRBV6-3|NA|many
TGTGCCAGCAGTTACTCGCTTGGACGGCGAACCTACGAGCAGTACTTC
CASSYSLGRRTYEQYF
>TRBJ2-1|TRBV5-1|NA|many
TGCGCCAGCAGCTTGAGGTCGGGGCTAGAATACAATGAGCAGTTCTTC
CASSLRSGLEYNEQFF
>TRBJ2-5|TRBV7-9|TRBD2|many
TGTGCCAGCAGCGCTAAAGCCGGGACTAGCGGGGGCCAAGAGACCCAGTACTTC
CASSAKAGTSGGQETQYF
>TRBJ2-7|TRBV25-1|NA|few
TGTGCCAGCAGGGGATCAACAGGGCTCGAGCAGTACTTC
CASRGSTGLEQYF
>TRBJ1-2|TRBV20-1|NA|many
TGCAGTGCTTCCGGGGTGGTTGGCTACACCTTC
CSASGVVGYTF
>TRBJ2-7|TRBV11-2|NA|many
TGTGCCAGCAGCTTAATCGGCCCCTACGAGCAGTACTTC
CASSLIGPYEQYF
>TRBJ1-5|TRBV12-3/TRBV12-4|NA|many
TGTGCCAGCAGGGACTTTGCGCGTCAGCCCCAGCATTTT
CASRDFARQPQHF
>TRBJ2-7|TRBV6-2/TRBV6-3|NA|few
TGTGCCAGCAGTGAAAGTGGGACATTTCCCTACGAGCAGTACTTC
CASSESGTFPYEQYF
>TRBJ2-4|TRBV6-2/TRBV6-3|NA|NA
TGTGCCAGCAGTTACTCAGGAGGGTCCAAAAACATTCAGTACTTC
CASSYSGGSKNIQYF
>TRBJ2-7|TRBV20-1|NA|NA
TGCAGTGCTTGGGGGGGCGGCGACTCCTACGAGCAGTACTTC
CSAWGGGDSYEQYF
>TRBJ2-1|TRBV2|TRBD2|many
TGTGCCAGCAGCTGGACTAGCGGAGCCGACAATGAGCAGTTCTTC
CASSWTSGADNEQFF
>TRBJ2-1|TRBV7-2|TRBD2|many
TGTGCCAGCAGCTTAATCCCTAGCGGGGCCCCTTCATCCTACAATGAGCAGTTCTTC
CASSLIPSGAPSSYNEQFF
>TRBJ2-7|TRBV30|NA|many
TGTGCCTGGAGTGTGATAGCGGAGACGAACGAGCAGTACTTC
CAWSVIAETNEQYF
>TRBJ2-7|TRBV18|NA|NA
TGTGCCAGCTCACCAGGGGACGACGGCGAGCAGTACTTC
CASSPGDDGEQYF
>TRBJ2-1|TRBV27|NA|many
TGTGCCAGCAGTCGGAGGGACCCAGGGTCCTACAATGAGCAGTTCTTC
CASSRRDPGSYNEQFF
>TRBJ1-1|TRBV19|NA|few
TGTGCCAGTAACGCGGGGTCGGACACTGAAGCTTTCTTT
CASNAGSDTEAFF
>TRBJ2-5|TRBV6-5|TRBD2|many
TGTGCCAGCAGTTACGGGACTATAGCGGGAGTAGTGGAGACCCAGTACTTC
CASSYGTIAGVVETQYF
>TRBJ1-1|TRBV5-1|TRBD1|many
TGCGCCAGCAGCCGCGACAGGGGTACCTCGGGCACTGAAGCTTTCTTT
CASSRDRGTSGTEAFF
>TRBJ1-3|TRBV20-1|TRBD1|many
TGCAGTGCTAGTGCGGGACAGATCTCTGGAAACACCATATATTTT
CSASAGQISGNTIYF
>TRBJ2-5|TRBV14|NA|NA
TGTGCCAGCAGCCCGACTCAGAAGACCCAGTACTTC
CASSPTQKTQYF
>TRBJ2-7|TRBV30|TRBD1|few
TGTGCCTGGAGTGTAGGGGGCAAGCAGTACTTC
CAWSVGGKQYF
>TRBJ2-1|TRBV18|TRBD2|NA
TGTGCCAGCTCACCTTCACTCAGCGGGAGCTACAATGAGCAGTTCTTC
CASSPSLSGSYNEQFF
>TRBJ2-7|TRBV6-5|NA|many
TGTGCCAGCAGTTACAAGGGAGCGCGGACAGAGCAGTACTTC
CASSYKGARTEQYF
>TRBJ2-5|TRBV6-1|TRBD2|NA
TGTGCCAGCAGCCGTCGATGGACTAGCGGGGACCAAGAGACCCAGTACTTC
CASSRRWTSGDQETQYF
>TRBJ1-3|TRBV20-1|NA|NA
TGCAGTGCTAGAGTCGGAGGTTTGGGAAACACCATATATTTT
CSARVGGLGNTIYF
>TRBJ2-4|TRBV30|NA|many
TGTGCCTGGAACTCCGGACACCGTCTAGCCAAAAACATTCAGTACTTC
CAWNSGHRLAKNIQYF
>TRBJ1-5|TRBV4-2|NA|NA
TGTGCCAGCAGCCAAGCAAGGGGAATGGGGAATCAGCCCCAGCATTTT
CASSQARGMGNQPQHF
>TRBJ1-5|TRBV9|NA|NA
TGTGCCAGCAGCGGGGGGAATAGCAATCAGCCCCAGCATTTT
CASSGGNSNQPQHF
>TRBJ1-5|TRBV5-6|NA|few
TGTGCCAGCAGCTTGGGTTGGTCGAACGGACCCAATCAGCCCCAGCATTTT
CASSLGWSNGPNQPQHF
>TRBJ2-7|TRBV5-1|NA|many
TGCGCCAGCAGCGCCGACGAAGGGCTCTACGAGCAGTACTTC
CASSADEGLYEQYF
>TRBJ1-6|TRBV27|NA|NA
TGTGCCAGCAGTCGAGCCAGGACTTTATATTCACCCCTCCACTTT
CASSRARTLYSPLHF
>TRBJ2-1|TRBV5-1|TRBD2|NA
TGCGCCAGCAGCCCCACCGGGACTAGCGATCCCAATGAGCAGTTCTTC
CASSPTGTSDPNEQFF
>TRBJ2-4|TRBV6-1|NA|NA
TGTGCCAGCAATCAGGAGGGGGTAGGGTTCTTC
CASNQEGVGFF
>TRBJ2-3|TRBV20-1|NA|many
TGCAGTGCTAGATACGGGATTTACACAGATACGCAGTATTTT
CSARYGIYTDTQYF
>TRBJ2-5|TRBV29-1|TRBD1|NA
TGCAGCGGCCAAACAGGGGGCGGTGAGACCCAGTACTTC
CSGQTGGGETQYF
>TRBJ2-1|TRBV6-1|NA|NA
TGTGCCAGCCGAGAGCTTCTCGAGGATGAGCAGTTCTTC
CASRELLEDEQFF
>TRBJ2-1|TRBV20-1|TRBD2|many
TGCAGTGCTAGGAAAAGCGGGAGCTACAATGAGCAGTTCTTC
CSARKSGSYNEQFF
>TRBJ2-5|TRBV27|NA|many
TGTGCCAGCAGTTTAGGGACTGGACTGGATGGTCAAGAGACCCAGTACTTC
CASSLGTGLDGQETQYF
>TRBJ2-7|TRBV6-1|TRBD1|few
TGTGCCAGCAGCAAGGACAGGACCTACGAGCAGTACTTC
CASSKDRTYEQYF
>TRBJ2-1|TRBV5-6|NA|NA
TGTGCCAGCAGCTCGATGACTTACAATGAGCAGTTCTTC
CASSSMTYNEQFF
>TRBJ2-1|TRBV5-1|TRBD1|NA
TGCGCCAGCAGCTCCCAGACAGGGGGCGCGAAGAATGAGCAGTTCTTC
CASSSQTGGAKNEQFF
>TRBJ2-7|TRBV6-2/TRBV6-3|NA|many
TGTGCCAGCAGTCGGACTCCCTACGAGCAGTACTTC
CASSRTPYEQYF
>TRBJ2-7|TRBV7-2|NA|NA
TGTGCCAGCAGCTTATACCCTTCCTACGAGCAGTACTTC
CASSLYPSYEQYF
>TRBJ2-1|TRBV20-1|TRBD2|NA
TGCAGTGCCGTGGACCAGCGGGAGTTCTACAATGAGCAGTTCTTC
CSAVDQREFYNEQFF
>TRBJ2-5|TRBV13|TRBD2|many
TGTGCCAGCAGCTGCCCTCGGACTAGCGGGCACCAAGAGACCCAGTACTTC
CASSCPRTSGHQETQYF
>TRBJ2-1|TRBV4-1|NA|few
TGCGCCAGCAGCCAAGATGGAGTCAGGGACGATGAGCAGTTCTTC
CASSQDGVRDDEQFF
>TRBJ2-7|TRBV2|TRBD1|many
TGTGCCAGCATCTTCCCGACCCCGGGACAGGGGGCGTCCGAGCAGTACTTC
CASIFPTPGQGASEQYF
>TRBJ2-5|TRBV29-1|TRBD2|many
TGCAGCGTTGAGGGACTAGCGGGAGAGACCCAGTACTTC
CSVEGLAGETQYF
>TRBJ2-7|TRBV7-9|NA|few
TGTGCCAGCAGCTTAGTTTCATACGGGGAATACGAGCAGTACTTC
CASSLVSYGEYEQYF
>TRBJ2-7|TRBV12-5|TRBD1|NA
TGTGCTAGTGGTTTGGACAGGGGGCATCATGAGCAGTACTTC
CASGLDRGHHEQYF
>TRBJ2-1|TRBV3-1|NA|many
TGTGCCAGCAGGGATCGGGGGACCCATGAGCAGTTCTTC
CASRDRGTHEQFF